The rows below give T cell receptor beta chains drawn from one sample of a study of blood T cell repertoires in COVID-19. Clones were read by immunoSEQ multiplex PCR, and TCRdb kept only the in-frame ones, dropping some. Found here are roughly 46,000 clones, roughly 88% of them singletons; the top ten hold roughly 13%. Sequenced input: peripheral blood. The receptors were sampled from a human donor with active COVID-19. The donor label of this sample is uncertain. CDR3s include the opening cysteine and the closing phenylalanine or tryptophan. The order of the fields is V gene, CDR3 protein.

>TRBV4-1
CASSPTRTDFFGELFF
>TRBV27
CASSYLGSGGATDTQYF
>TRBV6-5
CASSSRAAGTQYF
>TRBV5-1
CASSWGTPPANYGYTF
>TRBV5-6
CASSLGRLSSYNSPLHF
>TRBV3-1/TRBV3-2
CASSHRLAGAYEQYF
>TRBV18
CASSLRTGSNQPQHF
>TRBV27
CASSFRVAGLYARVLFF
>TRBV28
CASSLPTGSKTQYF
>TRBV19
CASRDRGRADTQYF
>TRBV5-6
CASSSTGGNEQFF
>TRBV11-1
CASSISGNTEAFF
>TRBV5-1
CASSPRSSYNEQFF
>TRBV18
CASSPGATVNEKLFF
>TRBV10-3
CAISESTGGGDEQFF
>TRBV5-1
CASSPRTAGYEQYF